One and the same sample provided the 11 T cell receptor beta chains below, sequenced in a study of T cell changes during pregnancy in multiple sclerosis (dated by TCRdb to between 2018 and 2021). Library preparation used the immunoSEQ multiplex PCR assay. In its TCRdb copy, this immuneACCESS table keeps in-frame sequences only and misses some clones. Where compared with another copy, unresolved V genes explain less than half of these, and the others have no known cause. This sample has about 32,000 clones in its table, and 90% to 95% of those were observed once. Jointly, the top ten make up about 3.9% of the sample. Sequenced material: CD8+ T cells from peripheral blood mononuclear cells, taken in the second trimester of pregnancy. The receptors originated from a female donor in good health, enrolled as a control in a pregnancy study.

This chain connects TRBV5-6 to TRBJ2-1, with 8 bases identical to TRBD2. V lost 0 bases, J lost 5 bases, and 4 bases stayed unmatched. The CDR3 is made up of 15 amino acids. From germline, CDR1 is SGHDT and CDR2 YYEEEE. The CDR3 here is CASSLGSGANNEQFF. The CDR3 DNA reads TGTGCCAGCAGCTTGGGTAGCGGGGCGAACAATGAGCAGTTCTTC.

The rearrangement uses TRBV21-1 and TRBJ2-7; the D segment call TRBD2 is taken from the table without a DNA check. TRBV21-1 is given as a pseudogene. The CDR3 consists of 19 residues. The CDR3: CASSKSGSTSGASSYEQYF. The CDR3 coding sequence is TGTGCCAGCAGCAAATCCGGTAGCACTAGCGGGGCGAGCTCCTACGAGCAGTACTTC.

CDR3 in amino acids: CASRLTTNTEAFF. The DNA for the CDR3 is TGTGCCAGCAGGTTGACAACGAACACTGAAGCTTTCTTT. V is TRBV5-6 and J is TRBJ1-1; D gene uncertain. The germline V gene encodes CDR1 SGHDT and CDR2 YYEEEE. This CDR3 contains 13 residues. V was pared by 5 bases and J by 1 base, with 9 bases between. The full variable domain, completed using reference TRBV5-6 and TRBJ1-1, is DAGVTQSPTHLIKTRGQQVTLRCSPKSGHDTVSWYQQALGQGPQFIFQYYEEEERQRGNFPDRFSGHQFPNYSSELNVNALLLGDSALYLCASRLTTNTEAFFGQGTRLTVV.

The genes are TRBV9 and TRBJ1-2; unclear D gene. Germline CDR1 and CDR2: SGDLS and YYNGEE. The CDR3 sequence is 12 residues long. Trimming left V 6 bases short and J 4 bases short, with 10 bases between. CDR3 nucleotides: TGTGCCAGCAAATCGGGAGGCTATGGCTACACCTTC. Its protein product is CASKSGGYGYTF.

The chain is built from TRBV29-1 and TRBJ1-1, with D perhaps TRBD1 (5 bases). Germline V gene sequence: CDR1 SQVTM, CDR2 ANQGSEA. The CDR3 sequence is 14 residues long. Trimming stripped 3 bases from V and 7 bases from J, with 18 bases between. CDR3 nucleotides: TGCAGCGTTGAGCCTCGGGACTCGGCCGGTGAAGCTTTCTTT. Its protein product is CSVEPRDSAGEAFF.

The gene calls are TRBV19 and TRBJ1-1; D possibly corresponds to TRBD1 (5 bases). Trimming left V 7 bases short and J 8 bases short, with 20 bases between. The CDR3 extends over 14 amino acids. The germline CDR1 and CDR2 sequences are LNHDA and SQIVND (reference sequence). The CDR3 protein is CASTPREQVREAFF. The DNA for the CDR3 is TGTGCCAGTACCCCGAGAGAACAGGTCCGCGAAGCTTTCTTT.

The V gene is TRBV7-9, the J gene TRBJ2-1; D is unclear. The V gene lost 4 bases and the J gene lost 6 bases, with 13 bases spanning the gap. Germline V CDR1 and CDR2: SEHNR, FQNEAQ (reference sequence). The CDR3 sequence is 14 residues long. The CDR3 DNA is TGTGCCAGCAGCTCGCCCTCCCGGGTCAATGAGCAGTTCTTC. This translates into CASSSPSRVNEQFF.

The chain links TRBV7-9 to TRBJ1-1; no clear D. Looked up from germline, CDR1 is SEHNR and CDR2 is FQNEAQ (reference sequence). The CDR3 consists of 11 residues. Trimming took off 3 bases at V and 10 bases at J, with 9 bases between the two ends. CDR3 residues: CASSFGEAAFF. The CDR3 DNA reads as TGTGCCAGCAGCTTCGGGGAGGCAGCTTTCTTT.

The chain employs TRBV6-6 and TRBJ2-7; TRBD1 matches at 9 bases. CDR1 and CDR2 (germline): MNHNY, SVGAGI (reference sequence). CDR3 length: 13 residues. V shed 4 bases and J 4 bases; nucleotides not matched to a gene: 2. In DNA, the CDR3 is TGTGCCAGCAGTTCGGACAGGGGATACGAGCAGTACTTC. Amino acid sequence: CASSSDRGYEQYF.

J is TRBJ1-6 and V is TRBV27, with 7 positions matching TRBD1. CDR3 length equals 14 residues. CDR1 MNHEY and CDR2 SMNVEV come from the germline V gene (reference sequence). The V and J ends lost 5 bases and 7 bases, in that order; junction bases with no gene match: 5. CDR3 coding DNA: TGTGCCAGCAGTACAGGGGTGGAGAATTCACCCCTCCACTTT. Amino acids: CASSTGVENSPLHF.

This rearrangement joins TRBV27 to TRBJ2-7; TRBD1 agrees at 7 bases. The length of the CDR3 is 14 residues. CDR1 and CDR2 from the germline V gene are MNHEY and SMNVEV (reference sequence). The J segment lost 4 bases and the V segment lost 0 bases, leaving 3 bases of the junction unmatched. CDR3 residues: CASSLSPGGYEQYF. CDR3 DNA sequence: TGTGCCAGCAGTTTATCCCCAGGGGGTTACGAGCAGTACTTC.